These 17 T cell receptor beta chains were all obtained from the same sample, sequenced in a study of beta chain features in type 1 diabetes (dated by TCRdb to the late 2010s). Study-wide conclusions, independent of this receptor: Type 1 diabetes patients showed a moderate but significant shortening of TCRB CDR3 length in all four CD4+ subsets.

The library came from the immunoSEQ multiplex PCR assay. The High Capacity cDNA Reverse Transcription Kit was used to reverse transcribe all of the isolated RNA, meaning that expressed TCRB transcripts were what got sequenced. The clones in this table, taken by TCRdb from immuneACCESS, are in-frame only. Not every clone is retained; where verified, under half of the shortfall comes from an unresolved V gene, and the cause of the rest is unknown. The sample table holds 350,000 to 400,000 clones, of which roughly an eighth were seen once. The top ten clonotypes cover about 0.01% of the sample. No antigen is known for these receptors. What was sequenced was naive CD4+ T cells from blood. This specimen's cell subset or site label, interpreted: true naive CD4+ T cells. These receptors all stem from a woman younger than 35 with type 1 diabetes.

The table lists this clone with a few counts. The chain uses TRBV7-9 and TRBJ1-6; the D is unclear. The CDR3 extends over 12 amino acids. Germline-derived CDR1 and CDR2 are SEHNR and FQNEAQ (reference sequence). The germline V and J ends were trimmed by 5 bases and 8 bases, with 7 bases remaining between them. The CDR3 region has the DNA TGTGCCAGCAGCCCCGGGGATTCACCCCTCCACTTT. Translation: CASSPGDSPLHF.

In its sample, this clone was seen a few times. V usage is TRBV4-1 and J usage is TRBJ2-1; perhaps TRBD2 as D (5 bases). CDR1 and CDR2 (germline): MGHRA, YSYEKL. The V gene lost 2 bases and the J gene lost 4 bases, with 12 bases spanning the gap. The CDR3 consists of 15 residues. The CDR3 nucleotides are TGCGCCAGCAGCCAACATCGGACGGGGTACAATGAGCAGTTCTTC. This gives the protein CASSQHRTGYNEQFF.

The sample holds a few counts of this clone. The chain employs TRBV7-2 and TRBJ2-7; 8 nucleotides line up with TRBD1. V lost 4 bases, J lost 4 bases, and 12 bases stayed unmatched. Germline CDR1 is SGHTA and CDR2 is FQGNSA. This CDR3 is built from 16 residues. DNA for the CDR3: TGTGCCAGCAGCTGGGCCGGGACAGGTACGGGGTACGAGCAGTACTTC. Its translation is CASSWAGTGTGYEQYF.

The sample holds a few counts of this clone. The chain joins TRBV2 to TRBJ1-5; possibly TRBD1 for D (5 bases). This CDR3 has 15 amino acids. V was pared by 2 bases and J by 2 bases, with 10 bases between. The germline gives CDR1 SNHLY, CDR2 FYNNEI. The CDR3 loop reads CASSELQAGNQPQHF. CDR3 in DNA: TGTGCCAGCAGTGAATTACAGGCCGGCAATCAGCCCCAGCATTTT.

This clone was detected a few times. The gene calls are TRBV27 and TRBJ1-6; TRBD1 matches 9 bases. With 5 bases clipped from V and 10 bases from J, the junction kept 6 bases outside the gene matches. CDR3 length: 14 residues. CDR1 and CDR2 (germline): MNHEY, SMNVEV (reference sequence). CDR3 DNA: TGTGCCAGCAGTCCCGGGACAGGGTGGTCACCCCTCCACTTT. Its translation: CASSPGTGWSPLHF.

This sequence joins TRBV5-1 and TRBJ1-2, with TRBD1 matching 11 bases. This CDR3 comprises 15 residues. Germline V gives CDR1 SGHRS, CDR2 YFSETQ. J was trimmed by 8 bases and V by 4 bases; bases with no gene match: 10. For the CDR3, the DNA is TGCGCCAGCAGCGACGGACAGGGGGCTATGGGAGGCTACACCTTC. Protein product: CASSDGQGAMGGYTF.

This clone appeared a few times. This chain joins TRBV7-8 and TRBJ2-7; 7 nucleotides agree with TRBD1. V was pared by 2 bases and J by 2 bases, with 3 bases of the junction left unmatched. Germline lookup yields CDR1 SGHVS and CDR2 FQNEAQ. The CDR3 spans 14 residues. CDR3 bases: TGTGCCAGCAGCTTAACCGGGACAGCCTACGAGCAGTACTTC. Translation: CASSLTGTAYEQYF.

This clone appeared a few times. The V call is TRBV9, the J call TRBJ2-5; a weak D match, TRBD1 (5 bases). The CDR3 loop spans 13 amino acids. Between the trimmed V and J ends, which lost 0 bases and 7 bases, there was a span of 10 bases. CDR1 is SGDLS and CDR2 is YYNGEE in the germline V gene. In DNA form, the CDR3 reads TGTGCCAGCAGCGTAGAACAGGAAGGGACCCAGTACTTC. Translating it yields CASSVEQEGTQYF.

This clone showed up just a few times. The chain recombines TRBV4-3 with TRBJ2-2; D remains unclear. The CDR3 runs to 14 residues. The germline gives CDR1 LGHNA, CDR2 YSLEER. The V and J ends lost 5 bases and 8 bases respectively, with 15 bases between them. DNA for the CDR3: TGCGCCAGCAGCTCGGTACCCGTCCGAGGGGAGCTGTTTTTT. Protein: CASSSVPVRGELFF.

The genes are TRBV7-9 and TRBJ1-2; no definite D call. Trimming pared 5 bases from V and 4 bases from J, leaving 14 bases between. This CDR3 spans 14 amino acids. The germline V gene has CDR1 SEHNR and CDR2 FQNEAQ (reference sequence). The DNA of the CDR3 is TGTGCCAGCAGCCCCCAGGAGGAGAGCTATGGCTACACCTTC. It encodes CASSPQEESYGYTF.

The chain uses TRBV27 and TRBJ1-1; TRBD1 agrees at 7 bases. This CDR3 contains 18 residues. J gave up 1 base and V 6 bases, and 17 bases lay outside the gene matches. Germline V gene data show CDR1 as MNHEY and CDR2 as SMNVEV (reference sequence). The CDR3 nucleotides read TGTGCCAGCAGCATGCGCGAGGGGACAGTATCTGGGAACACTGAAGCTTTCTTT. Translation: CASSMREGTVSGNTEAFF.

The chain carries TRBV7-2 and TRBJ2-7, with 8 bases matching TRBD2. Germline V gives CDR1 SGHTA, CDR2 FQGNSA. After removal of 1 base from V and 2 bases from J, the junction contained 10 bases not matched to a gene. CDR3 length equals 17 residues. The CDR3 is CASSLVGGGRTPYEQYF. DNA for the CDR3: TGTGCCAGCAGCTTAGTGGGGGGCGGGAGGACCCCCTACGAGCAGTACTTC.

The chain carries TRBV30 and TRBJ1-5; the D gene is possibly TRBD1 (5 bases). The CDR3 is 13 residues long. Germline lookup yields CDR1 GTSNPN and CDR2 SVGIG (reference sequence). The V gene lost 2 bases and the J gene lost 5 bases, with 10 bases spanning the gap. This chain's CDR3 is CAWSMGGDQPQHF. The CDR3 DNA is TGTGCCTGGAGTATGGGGGGGGATCAGCCCCAGCATTTT.

This clone was observed a few times. CDR3 in amino acids: CSVVPGQTQETQYF. DNA of the CDR3: TGCAGCGTTGTCCCCGGACAGACCCAAGAGACCCAGTACTTC. The rearrangement joins TRBV29-1 to TRBJ2-5, with D possibly being TRBD1 (6 bases). The CDR3 is 14 amino acids. Looked up from germline, CDR1 is SQVTM and CDR2 is ANQGSEA. Between the trimmed V and J ends, which lost 4 bases and 1 base, there was a span of 13 bases.

A word on this clone: The same CDR3 also results from other DNA sequences found in this sample. V and J are TRBV9 and TRBJ2-5, with D possibly being TRBD2 (6 bases). Germline CDR1 SGDLS, CDR2 YYNGEE. Trimming shortened V by 2 bases and J by 2 bases, and 7 bases separated the two germline ends. The CDR3 contains 13 residues. The chain's CDR3 is CASSVGLQETQYF. DNA for the CDR3: TGTGCCAGCAGCGTGGGACTTCAAGAGACCCAGTACTTC.

The chain recombines TRBV4-3 with TRBJ1-4; 9 positions agree with TRBD1. This CDR3 is built from 16 residues. V lost 2 bases to trimming and J lost 7 bases; unmatched junction nucleotides: 8. CDR1 is LGHNA, CDR2 YSLEER, per germline. For the CDR3, the DNA is TGCGCCAGCAGCCAATACGGAACAGGGGGCACTGAAAAACTGTTTTTT. It specifies CASSQYGTGGTEKLFF.

V gene TRBV29-1 combines with J gene TRBJ2-2; 7 nucleotides match TRBD1. The length of the CDR3 is 12 residues. The V and J ends lost 3 bases and 7 bases, in that order; junction bases with no gene match: 2. Germline-derived CDR1 and CDR2 are SQVTM and ANQGSEA. This CDR3 reads CSVDGDSGELFF. The CDR3 region has the DNA TGCAGCGTTGATGGGGACAGCGGGGAGCTGTTTTTT.